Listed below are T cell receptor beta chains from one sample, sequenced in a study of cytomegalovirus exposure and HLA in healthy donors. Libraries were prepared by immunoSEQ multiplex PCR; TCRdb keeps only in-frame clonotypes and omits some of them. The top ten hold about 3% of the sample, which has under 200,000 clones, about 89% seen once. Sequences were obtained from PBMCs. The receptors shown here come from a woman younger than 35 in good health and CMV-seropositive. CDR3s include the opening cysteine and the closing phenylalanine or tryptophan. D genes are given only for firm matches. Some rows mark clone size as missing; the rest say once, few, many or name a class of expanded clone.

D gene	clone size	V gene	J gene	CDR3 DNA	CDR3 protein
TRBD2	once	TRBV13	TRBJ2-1	TGTGCCAGCAGTTATCTAGCGGGGGACATTGAGCAGTTCTTC	CASSYLAGDIEQFF
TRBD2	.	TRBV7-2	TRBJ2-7	TGTGCCAGCAGCTCCCCGATTGAGCGGGAGGAGCGCGAGCAGTACTTC	CASSSPIEREEREQYF
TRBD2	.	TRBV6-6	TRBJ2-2	TGTGCCAGCAGTTACCCGGGGGGGGGAGAAACCGGGGAGCTGTTTTTT	CASSYPGGGETGELFF
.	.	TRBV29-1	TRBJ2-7	TGCAGCGTTGAACAGGGTTTGCGACAGTACTTC	CSVEQGLRQYF
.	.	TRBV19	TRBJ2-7	TGTGCCAGTAGCCCCCGGGGTACTAACGAGCAGTACTTC	CASSPRGTNEQYF
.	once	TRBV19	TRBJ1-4	TGTGCCAGTAGTTTCGGACAGAATGAAAAACTGTTTTTT	CASSFGQNEKLFF
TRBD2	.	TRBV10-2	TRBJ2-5	TGCGCCAGCAGTTTGTTAGCGGGGGGGCGGGAGACCCAGTACTTC	CASSLLAGGRETQYF
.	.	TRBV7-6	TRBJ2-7	TGTGCCAGCAGCTTAGCGCCGGGAACATACGAGCAGTACTTC	CASSLAPGTYEQYF
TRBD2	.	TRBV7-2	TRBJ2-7	TGTGCCAGCAGCCCATTCGGGGGGGCTGGAGTGCGCGAGCAGTACTTC	CASSPFGGAGVREQYF
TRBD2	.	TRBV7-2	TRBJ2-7	TGTGCCAGCAGGACACTAGCGGGGGCTTACGAGCAGTACTTC	CASRTLAGAYEQYF
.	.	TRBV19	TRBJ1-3	TGTGCCAGTAGTTTCCGACAGATTTTCTCTGGAAACACCATATATTTT	CASSFRQIFSGNTIYF
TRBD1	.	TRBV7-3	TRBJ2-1	TGTGCCAGCAGCGAAGGGACAGGGGGCTACAATGAGCAGTTCTTC	CASSEGTGGYNEQFF
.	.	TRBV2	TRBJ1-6	TGTGCCAGCCGCACATTCAGTTCACCCCTCCACTTT	CASRTFSSPLHF
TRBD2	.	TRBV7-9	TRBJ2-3	TGTGCCAGCAGCTCTGGACTAGCGGGAGGGCCGACAGATACGCAGTATTTT	CASSSGLAGGPTDTQYF
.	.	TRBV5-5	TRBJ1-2	TGTGCCAGCAGCCTAAGCATAGCACGCGGCTACACCTTC	CASSLSIARGYTF
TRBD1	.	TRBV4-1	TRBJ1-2	TGCGCCAGCAGCCAGGACAGGGGGAACTATGGCTACACCTTC	CASSQDRGNYGYTF
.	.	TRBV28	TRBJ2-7	TGTGCCAGCAGACAACACGCGACAGACTACGAGCAGTACTTC	CASRQHATDYEQYF
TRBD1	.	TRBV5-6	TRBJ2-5	TGTGCCAGCAGCGCCCGGACAGGGAGGTTGGGGACCCAGTACTTC	CASSARTGRLGTQYF
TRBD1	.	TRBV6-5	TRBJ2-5	TGTGCCAGCAGTTACAAAGGGGGCGTGGGCAGTGAGACCCAGTACTTC	CASSYKGGVGSETQYF
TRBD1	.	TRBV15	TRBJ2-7	TGTGCCACCAGCAGAGATAGGGACAGGCTCGTCGACGAGCAGTACTTC	CATSRDRDRLVDEQYF
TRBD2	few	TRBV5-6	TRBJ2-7	TGTGCCAGCAGCTTGGGACTAGCGGTATACGAGCAGTACTTC	CASSLGLAVYEQYF
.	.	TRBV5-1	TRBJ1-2	TGCGCCAGCAGTTACACAGGGAACTATGGCTACACCTTC	CASSYTGNYGYTF
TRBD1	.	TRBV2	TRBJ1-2	TGTGCCAGCACTCTCGGACAGGGAACTCTTGGCTACACCTTC	CASTLGQGTLGYTF
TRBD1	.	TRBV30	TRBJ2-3	TGTGCCTGGAGCGGGACAGGGGTTACAGATACGCAGTATTTT	CAWSGTGVTDTQYF
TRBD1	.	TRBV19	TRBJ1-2	TGTGCCACCTTCAGAGGGCAAGGGGGCTACTATGGCTACACCTTC	CATFRGQGGYYGYTF
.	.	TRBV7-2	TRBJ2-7	TGTGCCAGCAGCAGGAGCTCCTACGAGCAGTACTTC	CASSRSSYEQYF
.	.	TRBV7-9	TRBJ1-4	TGTGCCAGCAGCCCCGCGGGGCCCGAAAAACTGTTTTTT	CASSPAGPEKLFF